These T cell receptor beta chains were read from a single sample in a study of response to subunit inactivated influenza vaccine. TCRdb processed the RT-PCR reads anew with MiXCR; each CDR3 protein has one entry. The sample holds around 490,000 distinct CDR3 sequences; about 7.6% are singletons and the top ten take approximately 12%. Sequences were derived from PBMCs from blood, sampled around 25 months after vaccination. Receptors were obtained from a man aged 45 to 70 who received an inactivated influenza vaccine. Both conserved end residues are part of each CDR3. D genes are given only for firm matches. A row's size may be missing; if present it is once, few, many or a size class.

CDR3 length	clone size	D gene	V gene	J gene	CDR3 protein	CDR3 DNA
13	NA	NA	TRBV20-1	TRBJ2-4	CSARDGTGYIQYF	TGCAGTGCTAGAGATGGAACAGGGTACATTCAGTACTTC
19	few	TRBD1	TRBV28	TRBJ2-5	CASSLLTPLTGQEGETQYF	TGTGCCAGCAGTTTACTGACCCCTCTGACGGGACAGGAGGGAGAGACCCAGTACTTC
14	NA	NA	TRBV20-1	TRBJ1-4	CSARDWREEEKLFF	TGCAGTGCTAGAGATTGGAGGGAGGAGGAAAAACTGTTTTTT
15	NA	NA	TRBV12-3/TRBV12-4	TRBJ1-5	CASSLTWNSNQPQHF	TGTGCCAGCAGTTTAACGTGGAATAGCAATCAGCCCCAGCATTTT
17	many	NA	TRBV4-3	TRBJ1-1	CASSQAGGGMLNTEAFF	TGCGCCAGCAGCCAAGCCGGGGGGGGGATGTTGAACACTGAAGCTTTCTTT
15	NA	NA	TRBV7-2	TRBJ1-6	CASSLEGGYNSPLHF	TGTGCCAGCAGCTTAGAAGGGGGGTATAATTCACCCCTCCACTTT
13	NA	TRBD2	TRBV4-3	TRBJ2-1	CASSQGGGGEQFF	TGCGCCAGCAGCCAAGGTGGCGGGGGTGAGCAGTTCTTC
15	few	NA	TRBV5-1	TRBJ1-2	CASRPRPDSLDGYTF	TGCGCCAGCAGACCCCGTCCCGACAGTTTGGATGGCTACACCTTC
16	many	NA	TRBV4-2	TRBJ2-5	CASSQEAGQQQETQYF	TGTGCCAGCAGCCAAGAGGCCGGACAGCAACAAGAGACCCAGTACTTC
13	many	NA	TRBV3-1	TRBJ2-5	CASSPEWEETQYF	TGTGCCAGCAGCCCCGAATGGGAAGAGACCCAGTACTTC
14	NA	NA	TRBV9	TRBJ1-5	CASSVYDSSQPQHF	TGTGCCAGCAGCGTATATGACTCTTCCCAGCCCCAGCATTTT
15	NA	TRBD2	TRBV19	TRBJ2-2	CASVRGLAGAGELFF	TGTGCCAGTGTAAGAGGACTAGCGGGGGCCGGGGAGCTGTTTTTT
17	few	NA	TRBV20-1	TRBJ2-3	CSARARRGFLGGDTQYF	TGCAGTGCTAGAGCCCGGAGGGGATTTCTAGGGGGAGATACGCAGTATTTT
13	few	NA	TRBV4-3	TRBJ1-2	CASSPSTSYGYTF	TGCGCCAGCAGCCCTTCTACTTCCTATGGCTACACCTTC
13	NA	NA	TRBV4-1	TRBJ1-4	CASSRRGVEKLFF	TGCGCCAGCAGCCGGAGGGGCGTGGAAAAACTGTTTTTT
14	NA	NA	TRBV2	TRBJ1-1	CATQTPSMNTEAFF	TGTGCCACCCAGACACCCTCTATGAACACTGAAGCTTTCTTT
14	NA	TRBD1	TRBV12-3/TRBV12-4	TRBJ2-6	CASPTGVGANVLTF	TGTGCCAGCCCAACAGGGGTCGGGGCCAACGTCCTGACTTTC
11	few	NA	TRBV6-2/TRBV6-3	TRBJ1-4	CASTEGVKLFF	TGTGCCAGCACCGAGGGAGTAAAACTGTTTTTT
15	NA	TRBD1	TRBV3-1	TRBJ1-2	CASSQEGAGIYGYTF	TGTGCCAGCAGCCAGGAGGGGGCTGGTATTTATGGCTACACCTTC
15	few	NA	TRBV4-2	TRBJ1-1	CASSPSDRSNTEAFF	TGTGCCAGCAGCCCATCCGACAGATCCAACACTGAAGCTTTCTTT
15	few	NA	TRBV6-1	TRBJ1-6	CASRNSQGSNSPLHF	TGTGCCAGCAGAAATTCACAGGGAAGTAATTCACCCCTCCACTTT
13	many	NA	TRBV6-5	TRBJ2-7	CASSYSRYYEQYF	TGTGCCAGCAGTTACTCCCGATACTACGAGCAGTACTTC
13	NA	TRBD2	TRBV20-1	TRBJ2-1	CSASTSGSNEQFF	TGCAGTGCTAGTACTAGCGGGAGCAATGAGCAGTTCTTC
18	few	TRBD2	TRBV5-5	TRBJ2-7	CASSETLWGGGLTYEQYF	TGTGCCAGCAGCGAAACGTTATGGGGGGGTGGACTGACGTACGAGCAGTACTTC
15	few	TRBD2	TRBV7-2	TRBJ2-1	CASTAGGATYNEQFF	TGTGCCAGCACCGCCGGGGGGGCTACCTACAATGAGCAGTTCTTC
16	few	TRBD2	TRBV6-1	TRBJ2-2	CASAPRGLAGTGELFF	TGTGCCAGCGCTCCAAGAGGACTAGCGGGCACCGGGGAGCTGTTTTTT
14	NA	TRBD1	TRBV28	TRBJ1-1	CASSGRTGETEAFF	TGTGCCAGCAGTGGAAGGACAGGGGAGACTGAAGCTTTCTTT
17	few	TRBD2	TRBV5-1	TRBJ2-3	CASSFGLAGRFTDTQYF	TGCGCCAGCAGCTTTGGACTAGCGGGGAGATTCACAGATACGCAGTATTTT
13	NA	TRBD1	TRBV2	TRBJ2-4	CASRGQGLNIQYF	TGTGCCAGCAGGGGACAGGGTCTCAACATTCAGTACTTC
10	many	TRBD1	TRBV29-1	TRBJ2-1	CSGGQHEQFF	TGCAGCGGGGGACAGCATGAGCAGTTCTTC
13	once	NA	TRBV5-1	TRBJ2-1	CASSLGYANEQFF	TGCGCCAGCAGCTTGGGCTACGCGAATGAGCAGTTCTTC
14	many	NA	TRBV7-2	TRBJ1-2	CASSFSGQNYGYTF	TGTGCCAGCAGCTTTTCGGGGCAGAACTATGGCTACACCTTC
12	NA	NA	TRBV20-1	TRBJ2-5	CSARGSQETQYF	TGCAGTGCTAGAGGTTCCCAAGAGACCCAGTACTTC